A selection of T cell receptor beta chains follows, all from one sample in a study of cytotoxic CD8 clonotypes in ibrutinib-treated CLL. Profiling relied on immunoSEQ multiplex PCR, and the TCRdb table lists in-frame clones only, not all of them. The data contain roughly 24,000 clones, around 84% of them seen just once; the ten biggest clones take up 9%. The sample here was PBMCs, taken before ibrutinib treatment. These receptors came from a human donor with chronic lymphocytic leukemia. CDR3s include the opening cysteine and the closing phenylalanine or tryptophan. The order of the fields is V gene, J gene, clone size, D gene, CDR3 DNA, CDR3 protein. D genes are given only for firm matches. Not every row has a clone size; where given, it reads once, few, many or a size class.

TRBV6-4	TRBJ2-2	-	-	TGTGCCAGCAGTGAAGTCCCAGGGAACACCGGGGAGCTGTTTTTT	CASSEVPGNTGELFF
TRBV2	TRBJ1-5	few	-	TGTGCCACCGACGGTGGGGGGATCCAGCATTTT	CATDGGGIQHF
TRBV9	TRBJ1-3	few	-	TGTGCCAGCAGCGCGGGTCCTGGAAACACCATATATTTT	CASSAGPGNTIYF
TRBV2	TRBJ1-2	-	-	TGTGCCAGCAGTCCGGGACACCTTAACTATGGCTACACCTTC	CASSPGHLNYGYTF
TRBV2	TRBJ2-7	few	TRBD1	TGTGCCAGCAGTGCCGGGACAGGGGGCTACGAGCAGTACTTC	CASSAGTGGYEQYF
TRBV19	TRBJ2-7	-	-	TGTGCCAGTCCGGGCGAGCAGTACTTC	CASPGEQYF
TRBV29-1	TRBJ2-5	-	TRBD1	TGCAGCGTTCGACAGGGGGGAGAGACCCAGTACTTC	CSVRQGGETQYF
TRBV28	TRBJ1-2	-	-	TGTGCCACCTCATTGAGATATGGCTACACCTTC	CATSLRYGYTF
TRBV7-3	TRBJ2-3	-	-	TGTGCCAGCAGCCTGGAGCGGGGCACAGATACGCAGTATTTT	CASSLERGTDTQYF
TRBV7-9	TRBJ1-4	few	-	TGTGCCAGCAGCGCCCAGGAGGCAACTAATGAAAAACTGTTTTTT	CASSAQEATNEKLFF
TRBV7-8	TRBJ1-1	-	TRBD1	TGTGCCAGCAGCCCAGCGGACAGGGGAGATGGTGAAGCTTTCTTT	CASSPADRGDGEAFF
TRBV30	TRBJ1-2	few	TRBD1	TGTGCCTGGACGAGGACAGGGGAGGATGGCTACACCTTC	CAWTRTGEDGYTF
TRBV7-6	TRBJ2-7	-	-	TGTGCCAGCAGCCTAGGGCCGGAAAGCTCCTACGAGCAGTACTTC	CASSLGPESSYEQYF
TRBV20-1	TRBJ1-2	-	-	TGCAGTGCTGGACAGAGTGGCTACACCTTC	CSAGQSGYTF
TRBV7-9	TRBJ2-1	few	TRBD2	TGTGCCAGCAGCCCGAGGGACTACACCTACAATGAGCAGTTCTTC	CASSPRDYTYNEQFF
TRBV18	TRBJ1-2	-	TRBD1	TGTGCCAGCTCACCAGGGACAGGCTTTAGCTATGGCTACACCTTC	CASSPGTGFSYGYTF
TRBV28	TRBJ2-6	-	TRBD2	TGTGCCAGCACCGGAGCCGGGGGGTTTGGCGGGGCCAACGTCCTGACTTTC	CASTGAGGFGGANVLTF
TRBV6-5	TRBJ2-7	medium-sized	-	TGTGCCAGCAGTTACGTCCAGGGGAGCTCCTACGAGCAGTACTTC	CASSYVQGSSYEQYF
TRBV9	TRBJ1-5	-	TRBD1	TGTGCCAGCAGCTCCGGGGACAGGGGTGTGGAGCCCCAGCATTTT	CASSSGDRGVEPQHF
TRBV6-4	TRBJ2-1	-	TRBD2	TGTGCCAGCAGTGAAGCGGGACTAGCGGGAGTCAATGAGCAGTTCTTC	CASSEAGLAGVNEQFF
TRBV7-9	TRBJ2-5	few	-	TGTGCCAGCAGCCCCCGTGGGGCGGCAAGAGACGGTACCCAGTACTTC	CASSPRGAARDGTQYF
TRBV5-1	TRBJ2-3	-	-	TGCGCCAGCAGCTTGGAACTTGTGCCGCGCACAGATACGCAGTATTTT	CASSLELVPRTDTQYF
TRBV9	TRBJ2-7	-	TRBD1	TGTGCCAGCAGCCCCGACAGGGGTCCGCCCTACGAGCAGTACTTC	CASSPDRGPPYEQYF
TRBV6-5	TRBJ1-2	-	-	TGTGCCAGCTGGCAGGGGAGCTATGGCTACACCTTC	CASWQGSYGYTF
TRBV4-3	TRBJ2-5	once	TRBD2	TGCGCCAGCAGCTTGACCGGGGGGTCGCAAGAGACCCAGTACTTC	CASSLTGGSQETQYF
TRBV7-2	TRBJ2-5	few	-	TGTGCCAGCAGCTTAGCCAGTCAAGAGACCCAGTACTTC	CASSLASQETQYF
TRBV18	TRBJ2-7	-	TRBD1	TGTGCCAGCTCACCAGACAGGGCCTACGAGCAGTACTTC	CASSPDRAYEQYF
TRBV2	TRBJ1-2	-	-	TGTGCCAGCATGACGGGACTCTATGGCTACACCTTC	CASMTGLYGYTF
TRBV7-2	TRBJ1-1	-	-	TGTGCCAGCAGCTTAGAGGGCACTAGTATGAACACTGAAGCTTTCTTT	CASSLEGTSMNTEAFF
TRBV30	TRBJ2-7	-	-	TGTGCCTGGAGGCCTGTATGGGGTGCAGGCGAGCAGTACTTC	CAWRPVWGAGEQYF
TRBV4-2	TRBJ2-1	few	TRBD2	TGTGCCAGCAGCCAAGTTGCGGGAGTGGATGAGCAGTTCTTC	CASSQVAGVDEQFF
TRBV4-1	TRBJ2-7	-	TRBD1	TGCGCCAGCAGCCAGTTCTTGGCCGACAGGGGACAGTACTTC	CASSQFLADRGQYF
TRBV7-2	TRBJ1-1	few	-	TGTGCCAGCAGCTTAGAGTGGACTGAAGCTTTCTTT	CASSLEWTEAFF
TRBV11-1	TRBJ1-5	once	-	TGTGCCAGCAGCCACTACTACCGGGGTGGTGGCAATCAGCCCCAGCATTTT	CASSHYYRGGGNQPQHF
TRBV5-8	TRBJ2-2	-	TRBD1	TGTGCCAGCAGCTTGGAACAGGGGGGAAACACCGGGGAGCTGTTTTTT	CASSLEQGGNTGELFF
TRBV28	TRBJ1-2	-	TRBD1	TGTGCCAGCAGAAAGACAGGGGCTGAACATGGCTACACCTTC	CASRKTGAEHGYTF
TRBV2	TRBJ1-1	-	-	TGTGCCAGCAGTGAATCCGCGAGGGGAACTGAAGCTTTCTTT	CASSESARGTEAFF
TRBV10-2	TRBJ2-7	-	TRBD2	TGCGCCAGCAGTGAGATAGCGGGAGTTTCCTACGAGCAGTACTTC	CASSEIAGVSYEQYF
TRBV7-2	TRBJ2-2	-	-	TGTGCCAGCAGCTTAGCACTAGGGGGTATGGGGGAGCTGTTTTTT	CASSLALGGMGELFF
TRBV5-1	TRBJ2-1	-	-	TGCGCCAGCAGCGCCAACTTGGACAATGAGCAGTTCTTC	CASSANLDNEQFF
TRBV27	TRBJ1-5	-	TRBD1	TGTGCCAGCAGCCCCGGGACAGGGCCCAAACAGCCCCAGCATTTT	CASSPGTGPKQPQHF
TRBV7-2	TRBJ2-3	-	-	TGTGCCAGCAGCTTAGGGTACACAGATACGCAGTATTTT	CASSLGYTDTQYF
TRBV4-3	TRBJ1-2	-	TRBD1	TGCGCCAGCAGCCAACGGACAGGATCGTACAACTATGGCTACACCTTC	CASSQRTGSYNYGYTF
TRBV5-4	TRBJ2-3	-	TRBD2	TGTGCCAGCAGCCAACCCAGCGGGGCTAAGACAGATACGCAGTATTTT	CASSQPSGAKTDTQYF
TRBV7-8	TRBJ2-2	few	TRBD2	TGTGCCAGCAGCTCGGGGACTAGCGGTATGACCGGGGAGCTGTTTTTT	CASSSGTSGMTGELFF
TRBV30	TRBJ2-4	-	-	TGTGCCTGGAGCCCACAGAAAAACATTCAGTACTTC	CAWSPQKNIQYF
TRBV29-1	TRBJ2-5	-	-	TGCAGCGTTACAGGGGCGGGGGAGACCCAGTACTTC	CSVTGAGETQYF
TRBV29-1	TRBJ2-7	-	-	TGCAGCGCACGGGACTCCTACGAGCAGTACTTC	CSARDSYEQYF
TRBV19	TRBJ1-4	few	-	TGTGCCAGTAGTATGGGTTTCCAGGCGGGGCCTAATGAAAAACTGTTTTTT	CASSMGFQAGPNEKLFF
TRBV5-8	TRBJ2-7	-	-	TGTGCCAGCAGCTTGGTAGTTCTAGCAGGTTACGGGGAGCAGTACTTC	CASSLVVLAGYGEQYF
TRBV5-6	TRBJ1-3	-	-	TGTGCCAGCAGCTTGGATCCGCGCTCTGGAAACACCATATATTTT	CASSLDPRSGNTIYF
TRBV12-5	TRBJ2-4	few	TRBD2	TGTGCTAGTGGTTCGCCGGGACTAGCGGGACCAATAGAGGCCAAAAACATTCAGTACTTC	CASGSPGLAGPIEAKNIQYF
TRBV30	TRBJ2-2	once	TRBD2	TGTGCCTGGAGGCCCGGCGGGAGGACCACCGGGGAGCTGTTTTTT	CAWRPGGRTTGELFF
TRBV12-5	TRBJ2-7	few	-	TGTGCTAGTGGTTTGGACAGTTCCTACGAGCAGTACTTC	CASGLDSSYEQYF
TRBV10-1	TRBJ2-1	few	TRBD2	TGCGCCAGCAGTGAGTCGGTAGCGGGATCGGATGAGCAGTTCTTC	CASSESVAGSDEQFF
TRBV4-3	TRBJ2-2	-	TRBD1	TGCGCCGGCAGCCCCAACAGGGGAAACACCGGGGAGCTGTTTTTT	CAGSPNRGNTGELFF
TRBV7-2	TRBJ2-5	-	-	TGTGCCAGCAGCTCCGTCATCCAAGAGACCCAGTACTTC	CASSSVIQETQYF